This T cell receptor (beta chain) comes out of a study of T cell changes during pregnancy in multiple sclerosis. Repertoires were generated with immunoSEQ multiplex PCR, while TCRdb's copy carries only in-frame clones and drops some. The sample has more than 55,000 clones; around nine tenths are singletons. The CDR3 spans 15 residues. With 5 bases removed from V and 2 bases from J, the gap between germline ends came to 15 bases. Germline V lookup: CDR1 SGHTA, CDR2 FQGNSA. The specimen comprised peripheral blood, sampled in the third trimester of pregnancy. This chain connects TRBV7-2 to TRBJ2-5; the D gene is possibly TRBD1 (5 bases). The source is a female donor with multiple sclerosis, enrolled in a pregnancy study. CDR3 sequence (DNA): TGTGCCAGCAGCCCGGAATTAGGGGAACAAGAGACCCAGTACTTC. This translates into CASSPELGEQETQYF.